This passage covers 27 T cell receptor beta chains from one sample sequenced in a study of siplizumab effects on memory and regulatory T cells. Libraries were prepared by immunoSEQ multiplex PCR; TCRdb keeps only in-frame clonotypes and omits some of them. The sample consists of some 40,000 clones, 89% of them appearing once. The sample consisted of naive CD4+ T cells sorted from blood. These TCRs come from a human donor in good health.

This chain uses TRBV10-3 with TRBJ2-3; D unresolved. CDR3 size: 16 residues. CDR1 and CDR2 from the germline V gene are ENHRY and SYGVKD. Trimming left V 2 bases short and J 2 bases short, with 14 bases between. The DNA for the CDR3 is TGTGCCATCAGTGAGGTTCGACACCTATTCACAGATACGCAGTATTTT. Protein sequence: CAISEVRHLFTDTQYF.

The chain links TRBV7-2 to TRBJ1-5; D not certain. This CDR3 is built from 15 residues. Looked up from germline, CDR1 is SGHTA and CDR2 is FQGNSA. Deletions cut 1 base from V and 0 bases from J, with 7 bases between. The CDR3 here is CASSLVHNSNQPQHF. The CDR3 region has the DNA TGTGCCAGCAGCTTAGTACACAATAGCAATCAGCCCCAGCATTTT. The whole variable domain, filled in from reference TRBV7-2 and TRBJ1-5, reads GAGVSQSPSNKVTEKGKDVELRCDPISGHTALYWYRQSLGQGLEFLIYFQGNSAPDKSGLPSDRFSAERTGGSVSTLTIQRTQQEDSAVYLCASSLVHNSNQPQHFGDGTRLSIL.

V and J are TRBV11-2 and TRBJ2-5; 9 bases fit TRBD2. Germline-derived CDR1 and CDR2 are SGHAT and FQNNGV. This CDR3 spans 13 amino acids. Trimming cost V 5 bases and J 5 bases; bases outside gene matches: 3. CDR3 nucleotides: TGTGCCAGCAGCCCCACTAGCGGGGAGACCCAGTACTTC. It codes for CASSPTSGETQYF.

The chain couples TRBV7-9 to TRBJ1-1; D remains ambiguous. With 2 bases removed from V and 10 bases from J, the gap between germline ends came to 11 bases. The CDR3 has 12 amino acids. The germline V gene has CDR1 SEHNR and CDR2 FQNEAQ (reference sequence). Here the CDR3 reads CASSLMSGLAFF. The CDR3 DNA reads TGTGCCAGCAGCTTAATGTCGGGATTAGCTTTCTTT.

This clone was counted between two and nine times. The CDR3 region is CASSYQGAGNSYEQYF. CDR3 nucleotide sequence: TGTGCCAGCAGTTATCAGGGAGCGGGCAACTCCTACGAGCAGTACTTC. V and J are TRBV6-5 and TRBJ2-7; D might be TRBD2 (6 bases). V lost 3 bases, J lost 0 bases, and 15 bases lay in between. Germline lookup yields CDR1 MNHEY and CDR2 SVGAGI. This CDR3 is 16 amino acids long.

V usage is TRBV7-6 and J usage is TRBJ1-6; D is unresolved. V lost 4 bases, J lost 7 bases, and 20 bases lay in between. Germline V gene data show CDR1 as SGHVS and CDR2 as FNYEAQ. This CDR3 comprises 17 residues. The CDR3 DNA sequence: TGTGCCAGCAGCTCGGGTTTGGCAACGGGTGGGAATTCACCCCTCCACTTT. Residues: CASSSGLATGGNSPLHF.

V gene TRBV7-9 combines with J gene TRBJ1-2; D not resolved. This CDR3 is 17 amino acids long. CDR1 is SEHNR and CDR2 is FQNEAQ in the germline V gene (reference sequence). Trimming pared 3 bases from V and 0 bases from J, leaving 17 bases between. CDR3 loop: CASSLGNRRPTNYGYTF. The CDR3 DNA sequence: TGTGCCAGCAGCTTGGGAAACAGACGCCCCACTAACTATGGCTACACCTTC.

This chain uses TRBV5-4 with TRBJ1-2; 10 bases line up with TRBD1. The CDR3 length is 14 residues. V lost 4 bases to trimming and J lost 4 bases; unmatched junction nucleotides: 4. CDR1 and CDR2 (germline): SGHNT, YYREEE (reference sequence). Here the CDR3 DNA reads TGTGCCAGCAGCCCCGGGACAGGGGTCTATGGCTACACCTTC. The encoded protein is CASSPGTGVYGYTF.

The CDR3 DNA reads TGTGCCAGCAGTCCGCCGGGGCTCGGGGATACGCAGTATTTT. This gives the protein CASSPPGLGDTQYF. The chain employs TRBV11-2 and TRBJ2-3; tentatively, D is TRBD1 or TRBD2 (5 bases each). V was clipped by 6 bases and J by 6 bases, with 16 bases between them. Germline CDR1 SGHAT, CDR2 FQNNGV. This CDR3 comprises 14 residues.

The J gene is TRBJ1-5, the V gene TRBV27; no clear D. The CDR3 runs 15 residues. V lost 0 bases to trimming and J lost 9 bases, with 15 bases between them. The germline gives CDR1 MNHEY, CDR2 SMNVEV (reference sequence). The CDR3 reads CASSLSGGGEGPQHF. The CDR3 region has the DNA TGTGCCAGCAGTTTATCGGGTGGCGGGGAAGGGCCCCAGCATTTT.

The CDR3 nucleotides are TGTGCCAGCACCTTGGCAGTTTACGAGCAGTACTTC. The encoded protein is CASTLAVYEQYF. The rearrangement links TRBV21-1 to TRBJ2-7; TRBD1 is the table's D call and was not checked against the DNA. TRBV21-1 constitutes a pseudogene. The CDR3 contains 12 residues.

This clone was observed a single time. The chain is built from TRBV6-1 and TRBJ2-7; possibly TRBD1 for D (5 bases). CDR1 is MNHNS and CDR2 is SASEGT in the germline V gene. V lost 2 bases and J 3 bases, leaving 11 bases between the germline ends. The CDR3 runs 14 residues. The CDR3 loop is CASSEKRGFYEQYF. CDR3 bases: TGTGCCAGCAGTGAAAAAAGGGGCTTCTACGAGCAGTACTTC.

This clone was observed once. V and J are TRBV5-1 and TRBJ2-5; 11 nucleotides align to TRBD2. Trimming at V came to 1 base and at J to 5 bases, leaving 4 bases not matched to a gene. The CDR3 is 15 residues long. Germline V gene lookup returns CDR1 SGHRS and CDR2 YFSETQ. The CDR3 loop reads CASSLTSGSKETQYF. In DNA, the CDR3 is TGCGCCAGCAGCTTGACTAGCGGGAGTAAGGAGACCCAGTACTTC.

The chain uses TRBV6-1 and TRBJ1-6; D is perhaps TRBD1 (5 bases). V dropped 0 bases and J dropped 9 bases, with 15 bases sitting between them. Per germline, CDR1 MNHNS and CDR2 SASEGT. CDR3 length: 16 amino acids. CDR3 region: CASSEAETRVGSPLHF. The DNA of the CDR3 is TGTGCCAGCAGTGAAGCGGAAACCAGGGTGGGTTCACCCCTCCACTTT.

The chain is built from TRBV6-1 and TRBJ1-1; D unresolved. V lost 2 bases and J 1 base, leaving 2 bases between the germline ends. This CDR3 contains 12 residues. From germline, CDR1 is MNHNS and CDR2 SASEGT. In nucleotides, the CDR3 is TGTGCCAGCAGTGAACCGAACACTGAAGCTTTCTTT. Translated: CASSEPNTEAFF.

This rearrangement joins TRBV7-9 to TRBJ1-6, with D maybe TRBD1 (5 bases). CDR1 and CDR2 from the germline V gene are SEHNR and FQNEAQ (reference sequence). V gave up 0 bases and J gave up 7 bases, with 10 bases separating them. The CDR3 length is 15 residues. CDR3 DNA: TGTGCCAGCAGCTTAGCGAAGGGGCTGAATTCACCCCTCCACTTT. It codes for CASSLAKGLNSPLHF. The variable domain in full, with the rest retrieved from reference TRBV7-9 and TRBJ1-6, is DTGVSQNPRHKITKRGQNVTFRCDPISEHNRLYWYRQTLGQGPEFLTYFQNEAQLEKSRLLSDRFSAERPKGSFSTLEIQRTEQGDSAMYLCASSLAKGLNSPLHFGNGTRLTVT.

The chain combines TRBV9 with TRBJ1-2; D possibly corresponds to TRBD1 (5 bases). Germline-derived CDR1 and CDR2 are SGDLS and YYNGEE. This CDR3 region has 13 residues. V lost 0 bases, J lost 4 bases, and 7 bases lay in between. The CDR3 coding sequence is TGTGCCAGCAGCGTAGCTACAGGCTATGGCTACACCTTC. It encodes CASSVATGYGYTF.

CDR3 DNA sequence: TGTGCCAGCTCACCAGGGATCTCCTACGAGCAGTACTTC. Its translation is CASSPGISYEQYF. V usage is TRBV18 and J usage is TRBJ2-7; D is ambiguous. Germline-derived CDR1 and CDR2 are KGHSH and LQKENI. The CDR3 spans 13 residues. Trimming took 2 bases from V and 0 from J, leaving 5 bases between them.

The chain recombines TRBV20-1 with TRBJ2-5; D is ambiguous. V was clipped by 3 bases and J by 2 bases, with 4 bases between them. The CDR3 has 11 residues. Germline V gives CDR1 DFQATT, CDR2 SNEGSKA (reference sequence). CDR3 sequence reads: CSASRQETQYF. CDR3 sequence (DNA): TGCAGTGCTAGCAGGCAAGAGACCCAGTACTTC.

J is TRBJ2-3 and V is TRBV5-1; 9 bases are shared with TRBD2. This CDR3 contains 15 residues. With V trimmed by 6 bases and J by 2 bases, 7 bases remained unmatched. Germline lookup yields CDR1 SGHRS and CDR2 YFSETQ. CDR3 sequence (DNA): TGCGCCAGCATCGAAGCGGGGGGAAACACAGATACGCAGTATTTT. It translates to CASIEAGGNTDTQYF.

This chain uses TRBV6-1 with TRBJ1-1, with no clear D. Trimming left V 8 bases short and J 6 bases short, with 13 bases between. The germline CDR1 and CDR2 sequences are MNHNS and SASEGT. The CDR3 contains 12 residues. DNA for the CDR3: TGTGCCAGCGACGGAGGGTTGGCTGAAGCTTTCTTT. This encodes CASDGGLAEAFF.

This chain joins TRBV7-7 and TRBJ2-5; perhaps D is TRBD1 or TRBD2 (5 bases each). Trimming cost V 5 bases and J 2 bases, with 12 bases left between them. Germline V gene sequence: CDR1 SSHAT, CDR2 FNYEAQ (reference sequence). The CDR3 is made up of 14 amino acids. CDR3 in amino acids: CASSRNWGQETQYF. CDR3 coding DNA: TGTGCCAGCAGCCGTAATTGGGGGCAAGAGACCCAGTACTTC.

This sequence joins TRBV5-1 and TRBJ2-7; D is unclear. Germline assignment: CDR1 SGHRS and CDR2 YFSETQ. The length of the CDR3 is 13 residues. V dropped 4 bases and J dropped 4 bases, with 12 bases sitting between them. For the CDR3, the DNA is TGCGCCAGCAGCCGCGGCTTGATTTACGAGCAGTACTTC. Translating it yields CASSRGLIYEQYF.

This clone was found once. The rearrangement links TRBV5-1 to TRBJ2-1; the match to TRBD2 covers 9 bases. The germline V gene has CDR1 SGHRS and CDR2 YFSETQ. This CDR3 has 14 amino acids. The junction had 1 base not matched to a gene; V was cut back by 6 bases and J by 0 bases. The CDR3 coding sequence is TGCGCCAGCATTAGCGGGGGCTCCTACAATGAGCAGTTCTTC. The encoded protein is CASISGGSYNEQFF.

This CDR3 reads CASSRTGQGYTGELFF. CDR3 bases: TGCGCCAGCAGCCGAACGGGACAGGGCTACACCGGGGAGCTGTTTTTT. This sequence joins TRBV4-1 and TRBJ2-2; 9 bases align to TRBD1. J gave up 3 bases and V 4 bases, and 6 bases lay outside the gene matches. Germline V gene data show CDR1 as MGHRA and CDR2 as YSYEKL. This CDR3 is built from 16 residues.

The J gene is TRBJ2-5, the V gene TRBV5-1; tentatively, D is TRBD2 (5 bases). The CDR3 contains 13 residues. Per the germline V gene, CDR1 is SGHRS and CDR2 is YFSETQ. Trimming took 5 bases from V and 5 from J, leaving 13 bases between them. CDR3 bases: TGCGCCAGCAGGAGGGCTTTTGTGGAGACCCAGTACTTC. It specifies CASRRAFVETQYF.

The chain uses TRBV28 and TRBJ1-2, with unresolved D. Trimming pared 1 base from V and 8 bases from J, leaving 5 bases between. CDR1 is MDHEN, CDR2 SYDVKM, per germline. The CDR3 runs to 11 residues. The CDR3 nucleotides are TGTGCCAGCAGTTTATTGAGGGGCTACACCTTC. Translated: CASSLLRGYTF.